This TCR beta chain was captured in a study of blood T cell repertoires in COVID-19. Looking at the study overall: Some COVID-19 samples were acute and others convalescent; all came from the United States, Italy and Spain.

Authors' processing steps: Amplifying reference gene primers gave estimates of nucleated cell counts. Produced via immunoSEQ multiplex PCR; TCRdb's table is partial and in-frame only. That table is the source of V, J and clone size, and D and trimming were worked out from the DNA. The sample records about 240,000 clones, about 86% being singletons. The ends lost 5 bases at V and 1 base at J; junction bases unmatched: 5. Germline V gene data show CDR1 as SEHNR and CDR2 as FQNEAQ (reference sequence). The CDR3 extends over 15 amino acids. The source is a man aged 60 to 75 with acute or convalescent COVID-19. Sample: peripheral blood. The chain uses TRBV7-9 and TRBJ2-1, with 7 bases aligning to TRBD1. CDR3 in DNA: TGTGCCAGCAGCACGGGACAGAAGTCCTACAATGAGCAGTTCTTC. Its translation: CASSTGQKSYNEQFF.